This TCR beta chain was identified during a study of cytomegalovirus exposure and HLA in healthy donors. Study at large: Earlier findings included roughly 100 million unique TCR beta sequences obtained from about 179 million T cells. General study findings and limits: The classifier was said to identify cytomegalovirus status with high specificity and sensitivity. After further analysis at a later stage, 15,000 to 20,000 TCR beta sequences were associated with HLA alleles at 0.05 false discovery rate.

CDR1 and CDR2 from the germline V gene are MNHEY and SVGAGI. V dropped 6 bases and J dropped 5; count of bases not matched to a gene: 9. The CDR3 covers 14 residues. This clone was found once. Its antigen remains unknown. With 60 Vbeta and 13 Jbeta primers, the PCR was carried out. The repertoire was sequenced with immunoSEQ multiplex PCR; TCRdb's copy has only in-frame clones and lacks some. The table shows roughly 150,000 clones, with about four fifths occurring only once. The V call is TRBV6-5, the J call TRBJ2-5; 7 nucleotides align to TRBD1. The sequenced sample was PBMCs. This clonotype was obtained from a male donor in good health and CMV-seropositive. The CDR3, as DNA: TGTGCCAGCAGCCGGACAGGCCTGAGGGAGACCCAGTACTTC. It specifies CASSRTGLRETQYF.